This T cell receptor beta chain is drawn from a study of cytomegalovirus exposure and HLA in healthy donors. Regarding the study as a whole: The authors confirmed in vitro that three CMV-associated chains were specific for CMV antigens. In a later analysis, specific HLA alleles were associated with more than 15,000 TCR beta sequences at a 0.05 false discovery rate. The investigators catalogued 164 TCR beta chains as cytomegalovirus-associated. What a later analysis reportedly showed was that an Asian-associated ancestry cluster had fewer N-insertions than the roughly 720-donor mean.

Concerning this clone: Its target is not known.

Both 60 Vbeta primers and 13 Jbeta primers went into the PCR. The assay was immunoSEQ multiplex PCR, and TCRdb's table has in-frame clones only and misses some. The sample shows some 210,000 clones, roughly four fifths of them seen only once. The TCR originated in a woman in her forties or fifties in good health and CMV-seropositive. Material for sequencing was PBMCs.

This CDR3 is CASSVDPGQGPPYGYTF. The CDR3 DNA reads TGTGCCAGCAGCGTTGATCCGGGACAGGGGCCTCCCTATGGCTACACCTTC. The genes are TRBV9 and TRBJ1-2, with 10 positions matching TRBD1. The CDR3 length is 17 residues. CDR1 SGDLS and CDR2 YYNGEE come from the germline V gene. J was trimmed by 4 bases and V by 2 bases; bases with no gene match: 11.